Listed here are 30 T cell receptor beta chains from one sample, sequenced in a study of blood T cell repertoires in COVID-19. Here immunoSEQ multiplex PCR was the method, and the copy in TCRdb shows in-frame clones only, minus some. The table lists 95,000 to 110,000 clones, 80% to 90% of them singletons, with 3.5% in the top ten. Sequenced input: peripheral blood. The receptors come from a human donor in a cohort sampled during active COVID-19.

The chain employs TRBV7-2 and TRBJ2-7, with TRBD2 identical over 11 bases. Trimming took 5 bases from V and 0 from J; bases not matched to a gene: 3. CDR1 and CDR2 from the germline V gene are SGHTA and FQGNSA. CDR3 length: 15 amino acids. This chain's CDR3 is CASSPTSGSSYEQYF. The CDR3 DNA reads TGTGCCAGCAGCCCAACTAGCGGGAGCTCCTACGAGCAGTACTTC.

V gene TRBV3-1 (or the pseudogene TRBV3-2) combines with J gene TRBJ1-5, with D tentatively TRBD1 (6 bases). The V gene's germline CDR1 is LGHDT and CDR2 YNNKEL (reference sequence). The V end was cut by 4 bases, the J end by 11 bases, with 18 bases between. CDR3 length equals 14 residues. CDR3 sequence (DNA): TGTGCCAGCAGCCCAGGCCAGGGGCTTCGGACCCAGCATTTT. Translation: CASSPGQGLRTQHF.

The chain has TRBV2 and TRBJ2-1; D unclear. V lost 8 bases and J 6 bases, leaving 8 bases between the germline ends. The CDR3 is 11 residues long. Germline assignment: CDR1 SNHLY and CDR2 FYNNEI. The CDR3 nucleotides read TGTGCCAGCGGCCGTGCCAATGAGCAGTTCTTC. Translating gives CASGRANEQFF.

The chain carries TRBV21-1 and TRBJ2-1; the table's D call TRBD2 went unverified against the DNA. TRBV21-1 is marked as a pseudogene. CDR3 size: 15 residues. Here the CDR3 DNA reads TGTGCCAGCAGCCCCGCGGGAGGTACCTACAATGAGCAGTTCTTC. This codes for CASSPAGGTYNEQFF.

This clone has only one observation. V and J are TRBV30 and TRBJ2-6; D not certain. Germline lookup yields CDR1 GTSNPN and CDR2 SVGIG (reference sequence). With 4 bases removed from V and 0 bases from J, the gap between germline ends came to 4 bases. This CDR3 spans 13 amino acids. CDR3 region: CAWTNSGANVLTF. The CDR3 DNA sequence: TGTGCCTGGACCAACTCTGGGGCCAACGTCCTGACTTTC.

CDR3 in amino acids: CASSYSGRGSGYTF. CDR3 nucleotide sequence: TGTGCCAGCAGTTACTCGGGCAGGGGGTCTGGCTACACCTTC. The chain combines TRBV6-5 with TRBJ1-2, with TRBD1 identical over 7 bases. The CDR3 extends over 14 amino acids. J lost 7 bases, V lost 0 bases, and 5 bases had no gene match. Germline CDR1 is MNHEY and CDR2 is SVGAGI.

V gene TRBV30 combines with J gene TRBJ2-7; 13 nucleotides align to TRBD2. The junction had 4 bases not matched to a gene; V was cut back by 3 bases and J by 2 bases. The CDR3 totals 15 residues. Germline V lookup: CDR1 GTSNPN, CDR2 SVGIG (reference sequence). The DNA for the CDR3 is TGTGCCTGGAGCCCGGGACTAGCGGGACCCTACGAGCAGTACTTC. Translation: CAWSPGLAGPYEQYF. Based on the CDR3 plus reference TRBV30 and TRBJ2-7, the full variable domain is SQTIHQWPATLVQPVGSPLSLECTVEGTSNPNLYWYRQAAGRGLQLLFYSVGIGQISSEVPQNLSASRPQDRQFILSSKKLLLSDSGFYLCAWSPGLAGPYEQYFGPGTRLTVT.

J is TRBJ2-7 and V is TRBV7-2; tentatively, D is TRBD2 (7 bases). The CDR3 is 14 amino acids. The germline V and J ends were trimmed by 5 bases and 2 bases, with 13 bases remaining between them. In germline, CDR1 is SGHTA, CDR2 FQGNSA. CDR3 coding DNA: TGTGCCAGCAGCCTAGGGGGGGGCCCCTACGAGCAGTACTTC. This codes for CASSLGGGPYEQYF.

This chain uses TRBV4-3 with TRBJ2-7, with a tentative D call TRBD2 (7 bases). V lost 0 bases and J lost 4, with 13 bases in between. The CDR3 is made up of 15 amino acids. Germline V gene lookup returns CDR1 LGHNA and CDR2 YSLEER. CDR3 residues: CASSQEWGGTYEQYF. The CDR3 DNA reads TGCGCCAGCAGCCAAGAATGGGGGGGCACATACGAGCAGTACTTC.

V is TRBV7-2 and J is TRBJ2-7; no reliable D call. This CDR3 has 14 residues. The V and J ends lost 3 bases and 0 bases respectively, with 9 bases between them. Germline V gives CDR1 SGHTA, CDR2 FQGNSA. In nucleotides, the CDR3 is TGTGCCAGCAGCTTCCAAGACAACTCCTACGAGCAGTACTTC. This codes for CASSFQDNSYEQYF.

This rearrangement joins TRBV6-1 to TRBJ2-3, with 8 bases matching TRBD2. Germline V CDR1 and CDR2: MNHNS, SASEGT. This CDR3 contains 18 residues. V was pared by 3 bases and J by 0 bases, with 11 bases of the junction left unmatched. The CDR3 is CASSDLALAGGSTDTQYF. CDR3 bases: TGTGCCAGCAGTGATCTCGCCTTGGCGGGGGGTAGCACAGATACGCAGTATTTT.

This clone was seen more than once but under ten times. The CDR3 here is CASSQLAYEQYF. The DNA of the CDR3 is TGTGCCAGCAGCCAATTAGCCTACGAGCAGTACTTC. V is TRBV14 and J is TRBJ2-7; D unclear. The V and J ends lost 2 bases and 2 bases respectively, with 4 bases between them. Germline V gene lookup returns CDR1 SGHDN and CDR2 FVKESK. This CDR3 contains 12 residues.

The DNA of the CDR3 is TGTGCCAGCAGCCAAGGGGCATTTGCAGATACGCAGTATTTT. This translates into CASSQGAFADTQYF. This chain uses TRBV4-2 with TRBJ2-3; D gene ambiguous. V lost 1 base and J lost 4, with 9 bases in between. The CDR3 is made up of 14 amino acids. The germline V gene has CDR1 LGHNA and CDR2 YNFKEQ.

This clone was detected only a few times. The chain combines TRBV27 with TRBJ1-1, with D possibly matching TRBD1 (6 bases). The CDR3 has 13 residues. The V gene's germline CDR1 is MNHEY and CDR2 SMNVEV (reference sequence). V was shortened by 6 bases and J by 1 base, with 9 bases between the two germline ends. The CDR3 sequence is CASSLDRNTEAFF. In DNA form, the CDR3 reads TGTGCCAGCAGCCTGGACAGGAACACTGAAGCTTTCTTT.

V and J are TRBV10-3 and TRBJ2-1; TRBD2 matches at 11 bases. CDR1 is ENHRY and CDR2 is SYGVKD in the germline V gene. This CDR3 region has 17 residues. Trimming at V came to 1 base and at J to 7 bases, leaving 9 bases not matched to a gene. In DNA, the CDR3 is TGTGCCATCAGTGAGTTTACTAGCGGGAGTCCTCGAAATGAGCAGTTCTTC. Protein: CAISEFTSGSPRNEQFF.

This rearrangement joins TRBV2 to TRBJ2-4; 8 nucleotides match TRBD1. This CDR3 is built from 12 residues. The V gene's germline CDR1 is SNHLY and CDR2 FYNNEI. The V gene end was trimmed by 8 bases and the J gene end by 7 bases; junction bases not matched to a gene: 4. The CDR3 nucleotides read TGTGCCAGCGGACGACAGGGGAACATTCAGTACTTC. Amino acid sequence: CASGRQGNIQYF. Together with reference TRBV2 and TRBJ2-4, the CDR3 gives the full variable domain: EPEVTQTPSHQVTQMGQEVILRCVPISNHLYFYWYRQILGQKVEFLVSFYNNEISEKSEIFDDQFSVERPDGSNFTLKIRSTKLEDSAMYFCASGRQGNIQYFGAGTRLSVL.

In this sample, this clone turned up a few times. The chain uses TRBV7-3 and TRBJ2-1; TRBD2 aligns across 8 bases. Germline V gene data show CDR1 as SGHTA and CDR2 as FQGTGA. The V gene end was trimmed by 3 bases and the J gene end by 3 bases; junction bases not matched to a gene: 4. The CDR3 is 15 residues long. The CDR3 protein is CASSLLLADYNEQFF. CDR3 coding DNA: TGTGCCAGCAGCTTGTTACTAGCGGACTACAATGAGCAGTTCTTC.

This sequence joins TRBV11-2 and TRBJ2-1; perhaps TRBD1 as D (6 bases). The ends were cut back, 1 base at V and 10 bases at J, with 14 bases in the middle. From germline, CDR1 is SGHAT and CDR2 FQNNGV. This CDR3 is 14 amino acids long. The CDR3 nucleotides read TGTGCCAGCAGCTTAGCCACAGGGCTCCCCGAGCAGTTCTTC. It codes for CASSLATGLPEQFF.

The chain recombines TRBV15 with TRBJ1-2; D gene unclear. The CDR3 runs to 13 residues. Looked up from germline, CDR1 is LNHNV and CDR2 is YYDKDF (reference sequence). Trimming took off 3 bases at V and 5 bases at J, with 10 bases between the two ends. In DNA form, the CDR3 reads TGTGCCACCAGCAGCTTCCGGTTTTATGGCTACACCTTC. It translates to CATSSFRFYGYTF.

The V call is TRBV3-1 (or the pseudogene TRBV3-2), the J call TRBJ1-2; perhaps TRBD1 as D (5 bases). The CDR3 sequence is 15 residues long. Germline lookup yields CDR1 LGHDT and CDR2 YNNKEL (reference sequence). Trimming took 2 bases from V and 1 from J, leaving 11 bases between them. As DNA, the CDR3 is TGTGCCAGCAGCCAAATGGACAACCTTAACTATGGCTACACCTTC. It yields the protein CASSQMDNLNYGYTF.

Written as DNA, the CDR3 is TGTGCCAGCACCTCCGCCGGCGGGAACTACAATGAGCAGTTCTTC. It is translated as CASTSAGGNYNEQFF. The genes are TRBV27 and TRBJ2-1, with D possibly being TRBD2 (6 bases). V lost 7 bases, J lost 3 bases, and 16 bases lay in between. The CDR3 is 15 residues long. CDR1 is MNHEY and CDR2 is SMNVEV in the germline V gene (reference sequence).

The chain combines TRBV29-1 with TRBJ2-2, with D perhaps matching TRBD2 (6 bases). CDR3 size: 14 residues. The germline gives CDR1 SQVTM, CDR2 ANQGSEA. V lost 7 bases and J 6 bases, leaving 18 bases between the germline ends. CDR3 residues: CSAQEGGMAGELFF. DNA for the CDR3: TGCAGCGCCCAGGAGGGCGGGATGGCCGGGGAGCTGTTTTTT.

The chain uses TRBV28 and TRBJ1-3, with D unclear. The V end was cut by 8 bases, the J end by 1 base, with 9 bases between. This CDR3 has 13 amino acids. CDR1 and CDR2 (germline): MDHEN, SYDVKM. The CDR3 is CASYQASGNTIYF. In nucleotides, the CDR3 is TGTGCCAGCTACCAGGCTTCTGGAAACACCATATATTTT. Together with reference TRBV28 and TRBJ1-3, the CDR3 gives the full variable domain: DVKVTQSSRYLVKRTGEKVFLECVQDMDHENMFWYRQDPGLGLRLIYFSYDVKMKEKGDIPEGYSVSREKKERFSLILESASTNQTSMYLCASYQASGNTIYFGEGSWLTVV.

The rearrangement joins TRBV5-1 to TRBJ2-1; D possibly corresponds to TRBD1 (6 bases). Germline-derived CDR1 and CDR2 are SGHRS and YFSETQ. The ends were cut back, 4 bases at V and 6 bases at J, with 17 bases in the middle. The CDR3 loop spans 15 amino acids. The CDR3 bases are TGCGCCAGCAGCCTGCAGGGGTTCATACCCAATGAGCAGTTCTTC. It codes for CASSLQGFIPNEQFF. The full variable domain, rest sourced from reference TRBV5-1 and TRBJ2-1, is KAGVTQTPRYLIKTRGQQVTLSCSPISGHRSVSWYQQTPGQGLQFLFEYFSETQRNKGNFPGRFSGRQFSNSRSEMNVSTLELGDSALYLCASSLQGFIPNEQFFGPGTRLTVL.

The V and J genes are TRBV28 and TRBJ1-2; D is possibly TRBD1 (5 bases). Trimming left V 8 bases short and J 2 bases short, with 18 bases between. This CDR3 contains 15 residues. The V gene's germline CDR1 is MDHEN and CDR2 SYDVKM. The CDR3 DNA sequence: TGTGCCAGCTTGATCTCCGACAGTTTAAACTATGGCTACACCTTC. Its translation is CASLISDSLNYGYTF.

This clone was observed a handful of times. The chain employs TRBV6-5 and TRBJ1-1, with a tentative D call TRBD1 (5 bases). CDR3 size: 16 residues. V lost 4 bases to trimming and J lost 1 base, with 16 bases between them. Germline assignment: CDR1 MNHEY and CDR2 SVGAGI. The CDR3 DNA sequence: TGTGCCAGCAGTTTGCCCCCTCGGGGGGAGAACACTGAAGCTTTCTTT. Translation: CASSLPPRGENTEAFF.

The genes are TRBV7-2 and TRBJ2-5; tentatively, D is TRBD2 (6 bases). The CDR3 spans 14 residues. V was shortened by 5 bases and J by 4 bases, with 14 bases between the two germline ends. Germline lookup yields CDR1 SGHTA and CDR2 FQGNSA. This chain's CDR3 is CASSPGGTRETQYF. CDR3 DNA: TGTGCCAGCAGCCCAGGAGGGACGCGAGAGACCCAGTACTTC.

V gene TRBV6-5 combines with J gene TRBJ2-5; D gene uncertain. V dropped 8 bases and J dropped 1 base, with 5 bases sitting between them. This CDR3 comprises 11 residues. Germline values: CDR1 MNHEY, CDR2 SVGAGI. The CDR3 loop reads CASAAQETQYF. The CDR3, as DNA: TGTGCCAGCGCGGCCCAAGAGACCCAGTACTTC.

This clone was found a few times. The genes are TRBV10-1 and TRBJ1-2; 12 nucleotides match TRBD1. The CDR3 covers 15 residues. V shed 5 bases, J shed 2 bases, and the junction held 3 bases outside the gene matches. Germline CDR1 and CDR2: WNHNN and SYGVQD (reference sequence). The CDR3 reads CASSPGQGANYGYTF. The CDR3 DNA reads TGCGCCAGCAGTCCGGGACAGGGGGCGAACTATGGCTACACCTTC.

J is TRBJ2-1 and V is TRBV7-8, with 8 bases fitting TRBD2. The junction had 8 bases not matched to a gene; V was cut back by 1 base and J by 0 bases. The germline CDR1 and CDR2 sequences are SGHVS and FQNEAQ. This CDR3 spans 18 amino acids. DNA of the CDR3: TGTGCCAGCAGCTTAGGGGGCGGAGCGGGAGCCTCCTACAATGAGCAGTTCTTC. It specifies CASSLGGGAGASYNEQFF. The variable domain in full, with the rest retrieved from reference TRBV7-8 and TRBJ2-1, is GAGVSQSPRYKVAKRGQDVALRCDPISGHVSLFWYQQALGQGPEFLTYFQNEAQLDKSGLPSDRFFAERPEGSVSTLKIQRTQQEDSAVYLCASSLGGGAGASYNEQFFGPGTRLTVL.